Sequencing of this T cell receptor beta chain was carried out in a study of beta chain features in type 1 diabetes. Study results and limitations: Unsettled here was the matter of whether HLA type influences TCRB rearrangement. Shortening that was moderate but significant affected the TCRB CDR3s of Type 1 diabetes patients in all four CD4+ subsets. Type 1 diabetes patients had fewer VDJ junction insertions and more deletions.

Regarding this clone: Its antigen is not identified.

CD4+ naive, central memory, regulatory and stem cell-like memory cells were sorted via CD45RO/CCR7/CD25/CD127/CD95/CD27. Once sorted, every population was more than 95% pure. The study reverse transcribed the entire isolated RNA, so it sequenced expressed TCRB transcripts. TCRdb's table, derived via immunoSEQ multiplex PCR, lists solely in-frame clones and lacks some. The sample yields over 600,000 clones, roughly 12% seen once. Per the germline V gene, CDR1 is LNHNV and CDR2 is YYDKDF (reference sequence). The CDR3 consists of 15 residues. Trimming removed 11 bases at V and 5 bases at J, with 24 bases between.

What was sequenced was naive CD4+ T cells from blood. This receptor was obtained from a man aged 25 to 40 with type 1 diabetes. The V call is TRBV15, the J call TRBJ2-5; weak D call: TRBD2 (6 bases). CDR3 nucleotides: TGTGCCTCCGGGAGCCGGGACCGCGGTGGTGAGACCCAGTACTTC. Protein product: CASGSRDRGGETQYF.